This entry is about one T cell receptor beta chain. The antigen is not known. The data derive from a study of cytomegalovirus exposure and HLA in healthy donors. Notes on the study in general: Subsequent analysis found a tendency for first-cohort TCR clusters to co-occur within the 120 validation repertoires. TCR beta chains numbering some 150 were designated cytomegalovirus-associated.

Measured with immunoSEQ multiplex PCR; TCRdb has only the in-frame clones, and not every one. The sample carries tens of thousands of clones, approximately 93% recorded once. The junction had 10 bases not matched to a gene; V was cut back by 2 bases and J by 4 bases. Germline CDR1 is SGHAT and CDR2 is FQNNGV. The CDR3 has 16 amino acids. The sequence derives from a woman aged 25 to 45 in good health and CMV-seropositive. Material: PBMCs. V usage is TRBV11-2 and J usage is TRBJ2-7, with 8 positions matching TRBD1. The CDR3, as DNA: TGTGCCAGCAGCTTAACCGGGACAGGAGTACCATACGAGCAGTACTTC. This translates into CASSLTGTGVPYEQYF. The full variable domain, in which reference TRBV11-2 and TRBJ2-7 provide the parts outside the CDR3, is EAGVAQSPRYKIIEKRQSVAFWCNPISGHATLYWYQQILGQGPKLLIQFQNNGVVDDSQLPKDRFSAERLKGVDSTLKIQPAKLEDSAVYLCASSLTGTGVPYEQYFGPGTRLTVT.